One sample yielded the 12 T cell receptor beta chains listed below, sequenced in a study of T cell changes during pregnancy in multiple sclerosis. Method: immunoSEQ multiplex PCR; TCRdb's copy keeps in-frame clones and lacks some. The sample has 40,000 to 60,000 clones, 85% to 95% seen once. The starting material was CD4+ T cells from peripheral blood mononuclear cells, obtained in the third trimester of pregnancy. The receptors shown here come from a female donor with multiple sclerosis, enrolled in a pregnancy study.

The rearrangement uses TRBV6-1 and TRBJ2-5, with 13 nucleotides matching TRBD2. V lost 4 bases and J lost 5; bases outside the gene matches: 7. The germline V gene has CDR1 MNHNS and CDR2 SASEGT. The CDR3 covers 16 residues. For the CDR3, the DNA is TGTGCCAGCAGTGGTTGGGGGACTAGCGGGAAGGAGACCCAGTACTTC. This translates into CASSGWGTSGKETQYF.

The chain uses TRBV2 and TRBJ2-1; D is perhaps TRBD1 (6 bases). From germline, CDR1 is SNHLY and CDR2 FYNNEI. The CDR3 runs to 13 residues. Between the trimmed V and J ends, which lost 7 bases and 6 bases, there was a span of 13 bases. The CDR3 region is CASTTGPLNEQFF. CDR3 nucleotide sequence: TGTGCCAGCACGACAGGCCCTCTCAATGAGCAGTTCTTC.

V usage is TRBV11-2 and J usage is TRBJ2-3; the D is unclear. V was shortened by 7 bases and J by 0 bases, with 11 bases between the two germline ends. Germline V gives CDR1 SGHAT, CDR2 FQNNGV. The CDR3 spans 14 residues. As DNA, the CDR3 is TGTGCCAGCACCCCACCGACTAGCACAGATACGCAGTATTTT. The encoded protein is CASTPPTSTDTQYF.

The CDR3 region has the DNA TGTGCCAGCCTACTTCCAACAGCCTTCTCTGGAAACACCATATATTTT. This codes for CASLLPTAFSGNTIYF. The chain recombines TRBV27 with TRBJ1-3; the D is unclear. Germline V lookup: CDR1 MNHEY, CDR2 SMNVEV (reference sequence). The CDR3 totals 16 residues. V dropped 8 bases and J dropped 0 bases, with 17 bases sitting between them.

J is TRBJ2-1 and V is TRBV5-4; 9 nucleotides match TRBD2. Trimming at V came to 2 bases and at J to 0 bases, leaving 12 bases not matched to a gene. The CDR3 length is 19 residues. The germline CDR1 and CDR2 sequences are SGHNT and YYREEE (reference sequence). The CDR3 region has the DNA TGTGCCAGCAGCTTCCCCGATTCTAGCGGGGTAAGCTCCTACAATGAGCAGTTCTTC. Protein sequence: CASSFPDSSGVSSYNEQFF.

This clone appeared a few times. The CDR3 DNA reads as TGTGCCAGCGGAAGGGACAGGGCTCTTGAAAAACTGTTTTTT. Its protein product is CASGRDRALEKLFF. V usage is TRBV2 and J usage is TRBJ1-4, with TRBD1 identical over 9 bases. CDR3 length: 14 amino acids. CDR1 and CDR2 from the germline V gene are SNHLY and FYNNEI. Trimming removed 8 bases from V and 7 bases from J; junction bases left unmatched: 8.

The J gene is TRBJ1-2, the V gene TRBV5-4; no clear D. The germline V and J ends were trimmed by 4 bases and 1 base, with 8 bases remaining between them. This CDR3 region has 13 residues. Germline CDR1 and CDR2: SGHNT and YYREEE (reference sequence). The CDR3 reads CASSVDGNYGYTF. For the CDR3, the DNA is TGTGCCAGCAGCGTGGACGGTAACTATGGCTACACCTTC. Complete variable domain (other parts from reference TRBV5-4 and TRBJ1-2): ETGVTQSPTHLIKTRGQQVTLRCSSQSGHNTVSWYQQALGQGPQFIFQYYREEENGRGNFPPRFSGLQFPNYSSELNVNALELDDSALYLCASSVDGNYGYTFGSGTRLTVV.

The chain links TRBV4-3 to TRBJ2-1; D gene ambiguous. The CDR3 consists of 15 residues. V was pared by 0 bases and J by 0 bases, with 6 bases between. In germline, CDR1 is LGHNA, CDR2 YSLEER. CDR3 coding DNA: TGCGCCAGCAGCCAAGATCTCCCCTCCTACAATGAGCAGTTCTTC. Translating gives CASSQDLPSYNEQFF.

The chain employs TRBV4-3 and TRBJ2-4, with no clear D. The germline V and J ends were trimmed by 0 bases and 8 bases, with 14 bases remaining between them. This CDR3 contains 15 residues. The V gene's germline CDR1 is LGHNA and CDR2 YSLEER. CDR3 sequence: CASSQELRGLDIQYF. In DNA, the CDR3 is TGCGCCAGCAGCCAAGAGCTAAGAGGATTAGACATTCAGTACTTC.

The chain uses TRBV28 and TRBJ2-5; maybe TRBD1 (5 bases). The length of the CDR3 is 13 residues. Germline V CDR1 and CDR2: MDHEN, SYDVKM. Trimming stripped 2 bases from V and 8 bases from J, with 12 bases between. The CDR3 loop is CASSLGNTGTQYF. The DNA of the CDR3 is TGTGCCAGCAGTTTAGGGAACACAGGAACCCAGTACTTC.

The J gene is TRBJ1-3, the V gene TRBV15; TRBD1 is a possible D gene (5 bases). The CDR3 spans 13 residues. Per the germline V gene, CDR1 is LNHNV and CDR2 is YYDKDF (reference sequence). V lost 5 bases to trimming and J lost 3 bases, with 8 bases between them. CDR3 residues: CATSGDFGNTIYF. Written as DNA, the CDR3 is TGTGCCACCAGCGGGGACTTTGGAAACACCATATATTTT.

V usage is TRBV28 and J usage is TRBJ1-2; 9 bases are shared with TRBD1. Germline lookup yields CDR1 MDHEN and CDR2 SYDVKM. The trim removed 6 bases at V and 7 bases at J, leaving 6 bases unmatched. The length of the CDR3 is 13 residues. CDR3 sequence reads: CASSAGTGFGYTF. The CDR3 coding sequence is TGTGCCAGCAGCGCCGGGACAGGGTTTGGCTACACCTTC.